Presented here are 10 T cell receptor beta chains from one specimen sequenced in a study of resident and recirculating memory T cells in vitiligo. Measured with immunoSEQ multiplex PCR; TCRdb has only the in-frame clones, and not every one. The data show 75,000 to 95,000 clones, 92% seen once. The sequencing sample was made of blood. The source is a male donor with vitiligo.

The chain employs TRBV7-9 and TRBJ2-1; 9 nucleotides line up with TRBD1. Germline trimming cut 5 bases from V and 7 bases from J; bases unmatched to any gene: 9. Germline V CDR1 and CDR2: SEHNR, FQNEAQ (reference sequence). The CDR3 contains 15 residues. CDR3 residues: CASSKRDRVINEQFF. Written as DNA, the CDR3 is TGTGCCAGCAGCAAACGGGACAGGGTAATAAATGAGCAGTTCTTC. The full variable domain, completed using reference TRBV7-9 and TRBJ2-1, is DTGVSQNPRHKITKRGQNVTFRCDPISEHNRLYWYRQTLGQGPEFLTYFQNEAQLEKSRLLSDRFSAERPKGSFSTLEIQRTEQGDSAMYLCASSKRDRVINEQFFGPGTRLTVL.

This chain joins TRBV19 and TRBJ2-7; D remains ambiguous. The V end was cut by 3 bases, the J end by 0 bases, with 6 bases between. CDR1 is LNHDA and CDR2 is SQIVND in the germline V gene (reference sequence). CDR3 size: 13 residues. The CDR3 region is CASSIPGSYEQYF. The DNA of the CDR3 is TGTGCCAGTAGTATCCCGGGCTCCTACGAGCAGTACTTC. The complete variable domain, with remaining parts taken from reference TRBV19 and TRBJ2-7, reads DGGITQSPKYLFRKEGQNVTLSCEQNLNHDAMYWYRQDPGQGLRLIYYSQIVNDFQKGDIAEGYSVSREKKESFPLTVTSAQKNPTAFYLCASSIPGSYEQYFGPGTRLTVT.

The CDR3 bases are TGTGCCAGCTCGCCGGACAGGGCGGAAGACTACACCTTC. Its protein product is CASSPDRAEDYTF. The rearrangement joins TRBV18 to TRBJ1-2; 8 nucleotides line up with TRBD1. J gave up 10 bases and V 6 bases, and 10 bases lay outside the gene matches. This CDR3 is built from 13 residues. From germline, CDR1 is KGHSH and CDR2 LQKENI. Together with reference TRBV18 and TRBJ1-2, the CDR3 gives the full variable domain: NAGVMQNPRHLVRRRGQEARLRCSPMKGHSHVYWYRQLPEEGLKFMVYLQKENIIDESGMPKERFSAEFPKEGPSILRIQQVVRGDSAAYFCASSPDRAEDYTFGSGTRLTVV.

This sequence joins TRBV21-1 and TRBJ2-7; the table calls TRBD1, which could not be checked here. TRBV21-1 is flagged as a pseudogene. The length of the CDR3 is 14 residues. The CDR3 is CASRLGADSDEQYF. The CDR3 bases are TGTGCCAGCAGACTGGGGGCTGACTCCGACGAGCAGTACTTC.

The V call is TRBV5-1, the J call TRBJ2-3; 12 nucleotides agree with TRBD2. The V segment lost 0 bases and the J segment 3 bases; nucleotides outside the gene matches: 2. The CDR3 loop spans 16 amino acids. Germline loops: CDR1 SGHRS, CDR2 YFSETQ. Here the CDR3 reads CASSLAGTSGTDTQYF. The CDR3 DNA follows: TGCGCCAGCAGCTTGGCCGGGACTAGCGGGACAGATACGCAGTATTTT.

The genes are TRBV18 and TRBJ2-6; TRBD1 might be the D (5 bases). V shed 4 bases and J shed 0 bases, with 13 bases lying between them. Germline CDR1 KGHSH, CDR2 LQKENI. The CDR3 length is 17 residues. CDR3 DNA: TGTGCCAGCTCACTACAGGCGCCTGTCTCTGGGGCCAACGTCCTGACTTTC. Encoded protein: CASSLQAPVSGANVLTF.

This chain uses TRBV10-1 with TRBJ2-1; the match to TRBD2 covers 8 bases. J lost 8 bases, V lost 5 bases, and 14 bases had no gene match. The CDR3 has 16 amino acids. Germline V gene data show CDR1 as WNHNN and CDR2 as SYGVQD (reference sequence). CDR3: CASSIGVAGWHHEQFF. The CDR3 bases are TGCGCCAGCAGTATCGGGGTAGCGGGATGGCACCATGAGCAGTTCTTC.

The chain has TRBV18 and TRBJ1-2; TRBD1 might be the D (6 bases). The CDR3 extends over 13 amino acids. CDR1 is KGHSH, CDR2 LQKENI, per germline. The V and J ends lost 1 base and 5 bases respectively, with 8 bases between them. DNA of the CDR3: TGTGCCAGCTCACCACAGGGGGAATATGGCTACACCTTC. The encoded protein is CASSPQGEYGYTF.

The chain combines TRBV5-1 with TRBJ1-5; 9 bases map to TRBD1. Per germline, CDR1 SGHRS and CDR2 YFSETQ. This CDR3 is 16 amino acids long. Trimming cost V 4 bases and J 6 bases; bases outside gene matches: 11. CDR3 bases: TGCGCCAGCAGCCAGAACCCGGGACAGGGTAGTCAGCCCCAGCATTTT. Protein product: CASSQNPGQGSQPQHF.

This CDR3 is CASSPSGTSGSPPETQYF. CDR3 bases: TGTGCCAGCAGCCCATCAGGGACTAGCGGGAGTCCGCCAGAGACCCAGTACTTC. The chain uses TRBV7-3 and TRBJ2-5; 14 bases align to TRBD2. CDR3 length equals 18 residues. CDR1 is SGHTA and CDR2 is FQGTGA in the germline V gene. V gave up 5 bases and J gave up 4 bases; unmatched junction bases: 12.